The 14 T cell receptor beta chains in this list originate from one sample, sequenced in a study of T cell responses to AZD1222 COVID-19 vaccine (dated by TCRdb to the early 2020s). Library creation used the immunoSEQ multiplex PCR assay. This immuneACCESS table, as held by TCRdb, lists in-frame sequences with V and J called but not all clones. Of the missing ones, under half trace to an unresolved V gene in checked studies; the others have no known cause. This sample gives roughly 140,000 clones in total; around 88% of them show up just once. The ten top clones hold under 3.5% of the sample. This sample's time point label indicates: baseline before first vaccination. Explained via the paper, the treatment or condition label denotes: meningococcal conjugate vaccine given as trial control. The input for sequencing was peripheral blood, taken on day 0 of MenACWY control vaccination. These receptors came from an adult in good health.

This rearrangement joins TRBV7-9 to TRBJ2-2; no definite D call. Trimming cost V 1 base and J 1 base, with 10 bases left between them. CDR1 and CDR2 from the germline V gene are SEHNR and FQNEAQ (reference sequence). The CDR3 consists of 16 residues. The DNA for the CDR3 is TGTGCCAGCAGCTTAGTGGGTTTACGGAACACCGGGGAGCTGTTTTTT. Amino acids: CASSLVGLRNTGELFF.

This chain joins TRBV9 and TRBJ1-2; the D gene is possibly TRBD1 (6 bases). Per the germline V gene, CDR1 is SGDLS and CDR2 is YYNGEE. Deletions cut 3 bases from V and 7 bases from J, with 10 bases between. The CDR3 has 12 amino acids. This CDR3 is CASSGTVSGYTF. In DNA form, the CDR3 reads TGTGCCAGCAGCGGGACAGTTTCTGGCTACACCTTC. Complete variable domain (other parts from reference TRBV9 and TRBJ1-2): DSGVTQTPKHLITATGQRVTLRCSPRSGDLSVYWYQQSLDQGLQFLIQYYNGEERAKGNILERFSAQQFPDLHSELNLSSLELGDSALYFCASSGTVSGYTFGSGTRLTVV.

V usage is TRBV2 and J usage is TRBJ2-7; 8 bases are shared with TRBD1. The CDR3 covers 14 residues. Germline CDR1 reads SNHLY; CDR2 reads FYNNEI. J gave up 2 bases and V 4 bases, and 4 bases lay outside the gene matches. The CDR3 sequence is CASSVTGGTYEQYF. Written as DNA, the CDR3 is TGTGCCAGCAGTGTCACAGGGGGAACCTACGAGCAGTACTTC.

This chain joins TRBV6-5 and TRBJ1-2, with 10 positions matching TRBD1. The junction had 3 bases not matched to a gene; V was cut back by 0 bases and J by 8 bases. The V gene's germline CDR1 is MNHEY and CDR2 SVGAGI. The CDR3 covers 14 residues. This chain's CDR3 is CASSYSDRGQGYTF. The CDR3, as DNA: TGTGCCAGCAGTTACTCCGACAGGGGGCAGGGCTACACCTTC.

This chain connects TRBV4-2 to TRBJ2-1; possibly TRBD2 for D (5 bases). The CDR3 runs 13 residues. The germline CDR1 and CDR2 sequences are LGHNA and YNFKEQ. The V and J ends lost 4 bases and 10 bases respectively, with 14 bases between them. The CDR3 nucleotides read TGTGCCAGCAGCCCCATATTTGCGGGCGAGCAGTTCTTC. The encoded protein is CASSPIFAGEQFF.

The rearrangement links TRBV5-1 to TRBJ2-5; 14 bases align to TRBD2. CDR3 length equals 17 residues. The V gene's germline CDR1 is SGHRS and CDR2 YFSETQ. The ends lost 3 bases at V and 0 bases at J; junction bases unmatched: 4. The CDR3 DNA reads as TGCGCCAGCAGCTCGGGACTAGCGGGGGACCACCAAGAGACCCAGTACTTC. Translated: CASSSGLAGDHQETQYF.

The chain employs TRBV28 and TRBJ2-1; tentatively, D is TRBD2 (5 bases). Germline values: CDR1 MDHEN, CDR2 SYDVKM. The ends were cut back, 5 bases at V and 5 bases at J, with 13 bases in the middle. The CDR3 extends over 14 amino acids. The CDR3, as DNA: TGTGCCAGCAGTCCTAGGCCGAGGGACAATGAGCAGTTCTTC. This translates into CASSPRPRDNEQFF.

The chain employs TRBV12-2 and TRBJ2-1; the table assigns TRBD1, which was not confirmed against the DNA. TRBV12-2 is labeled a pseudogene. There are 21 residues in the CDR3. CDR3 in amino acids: CASRLGVSRVYQRSSYNEQFF. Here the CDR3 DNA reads TGTGCAAGTCGCTTAGGAGTGTCCAGGGTTTACCAAAGGAGCTCCTACAATGAGCAGTTCTTC.

The CDR3 protein is CASSVSDRDLGNTIYF. The CDR3 DNA reads TGTGCCAGCAGCGTATCGGACAGGGACCTCGGAAACACCATATATTTT. The chain carries TRBV7-6 and TRBJ1-3; 8 bases are a match to TRBD1. Per the germline V gene, CDR1 is SGHVS and CDR2 is FNYEAQ. V gave up 5 bases and J gave up 4 bases; unmatched junction bases: 10. The CDR3 contains 16 residues. Variable domain in full (rest from reference TRBV7-6 and TRBJ1-3): GAGVSQSPRYKVTKRGQDVALRCDPISGHVSLYWYRQALGQGPEFLTYFNYEAQQDKSGLPNDRFSAERPEGSISTLTIQRTEQRDSAMYRCASSVSDRDLGNTIYFGEGSWLTVV.

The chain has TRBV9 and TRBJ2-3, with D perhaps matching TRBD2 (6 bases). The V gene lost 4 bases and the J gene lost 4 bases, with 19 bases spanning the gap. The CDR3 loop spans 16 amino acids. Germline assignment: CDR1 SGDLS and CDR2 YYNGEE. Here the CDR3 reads CASSTRDSRRADTQYF. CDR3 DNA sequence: TGTGCCAGCAGCACCCGGGACTCACGTCGGGCAGATACGCAGTATTTT.

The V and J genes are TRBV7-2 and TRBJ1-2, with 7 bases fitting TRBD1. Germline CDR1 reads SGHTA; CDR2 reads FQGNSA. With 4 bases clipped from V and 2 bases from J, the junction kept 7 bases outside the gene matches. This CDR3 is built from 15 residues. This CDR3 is CASSWEATGNYGYTF. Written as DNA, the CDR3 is TGTGCCAGCAGCTGGGAGGCGACAGGGAACTATGGCTACACCTTC.

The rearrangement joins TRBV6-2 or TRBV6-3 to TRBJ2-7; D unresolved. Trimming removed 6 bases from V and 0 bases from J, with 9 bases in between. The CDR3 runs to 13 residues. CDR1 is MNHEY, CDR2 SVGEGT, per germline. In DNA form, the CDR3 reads TGTGCCAGCAGCTTCGCGAGCTCCTACGAGCAGTACTTC. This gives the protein CASSFASSYEQYF.

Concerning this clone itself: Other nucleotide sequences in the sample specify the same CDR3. The CDR3 DNA sequence: TGCAGTGCTAGCCGCGGGGCTGAAGCTTTCTTT. Translated: CSASRGAEAFF. This rearrangement joins TRBV20-1 to TRBJ1-1, with D unresolved. The CDR3 is made up of 11 amino acids. Per germline, CDR1 DFQATT and CDR2 SNEGSKA (reference sequence). Deletions cut 3 bases from V and 6 bases from J, with 8 bases between.

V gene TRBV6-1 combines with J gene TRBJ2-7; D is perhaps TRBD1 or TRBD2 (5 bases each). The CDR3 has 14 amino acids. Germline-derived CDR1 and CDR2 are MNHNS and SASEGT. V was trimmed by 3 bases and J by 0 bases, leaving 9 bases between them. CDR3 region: CASSERGGSYEQYF. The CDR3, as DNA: TGTGCCAGCAGTGAGAGGGGTGGCTCCTACGAGCAGTACTTC.